This TCR beta chain was documented in a study of Ad26.COV2.S vaccination and SARS-CoV-2 variants. Stated treatment: over 15 received Ad26.COV2.S at low or high dose, single or two shots; about five received placebo; per-sample allocation not given. Samples were taken on day 63 after the first vaccine or placebo injection. This clone was observed a single time. The V end was cut by 2 bases, the J end by 6 bases, with 10 bases between. The germline CDR1 and CDR2 sequences are MNHEY and SVGAGI. CDR3 length: 13 residues. Libraries were prepared by immunoSEQ multiplex PCR; TCRdb keeps only in-frame clonotypes and omits some of them. This table has some 290,000 clones, just over 85% appearing once.

The sample consisted of peripheral blood, taken in a trial of Ad26.COV2.S vaccine versus placebo. The receptor was derived from a person between 18 and 65 years old who received the Ad26.COV2.S COVID-19 vaccine or a placebo. This sequence joins TRBV6-5 and TRBJ1-1; D is perhaps TRBD1 (6 bases). The CDR3 DNA follows: TGTGCCAGCAGTTACGGAGGGGGGCCTGAAGCTTTCTTT. It specifies CASSYGGGPEAFF.